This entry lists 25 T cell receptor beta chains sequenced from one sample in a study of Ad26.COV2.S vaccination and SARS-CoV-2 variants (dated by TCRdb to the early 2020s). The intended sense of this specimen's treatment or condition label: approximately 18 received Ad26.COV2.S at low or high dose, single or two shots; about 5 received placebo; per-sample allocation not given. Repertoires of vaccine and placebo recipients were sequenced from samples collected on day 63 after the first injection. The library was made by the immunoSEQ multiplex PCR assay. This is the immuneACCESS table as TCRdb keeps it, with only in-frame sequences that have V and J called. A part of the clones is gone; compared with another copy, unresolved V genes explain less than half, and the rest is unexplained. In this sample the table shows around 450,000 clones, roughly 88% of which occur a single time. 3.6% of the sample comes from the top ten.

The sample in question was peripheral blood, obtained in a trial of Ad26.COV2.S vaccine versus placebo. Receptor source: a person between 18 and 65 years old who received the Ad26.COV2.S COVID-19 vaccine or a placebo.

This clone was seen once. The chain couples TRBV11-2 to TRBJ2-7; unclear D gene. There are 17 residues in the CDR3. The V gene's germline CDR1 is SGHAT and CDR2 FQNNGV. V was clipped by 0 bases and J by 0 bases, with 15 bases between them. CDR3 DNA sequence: TGTGCCAGCAGCTTAGATCAGGTGGTCCGAAGCTCCTACGAGCAGTACTTC. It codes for CASSLDQVVRSSYEQYF.

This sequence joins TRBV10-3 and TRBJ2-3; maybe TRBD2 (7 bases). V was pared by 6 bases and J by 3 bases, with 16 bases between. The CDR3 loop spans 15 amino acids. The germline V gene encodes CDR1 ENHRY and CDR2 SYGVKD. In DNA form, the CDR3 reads TGTGCCATCAGAGGGGACCGGGGGGCAACAGATACGCAGTATTTT. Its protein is CAIRGDRGATDTQYF.

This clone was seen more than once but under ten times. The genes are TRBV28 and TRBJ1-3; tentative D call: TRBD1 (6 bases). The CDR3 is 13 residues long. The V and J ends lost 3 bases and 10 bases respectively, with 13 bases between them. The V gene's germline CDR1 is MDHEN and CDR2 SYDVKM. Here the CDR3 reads CASSLPIQGTIYF. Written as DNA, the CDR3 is TGTGCCAGCAGTTTGCCGATTCAGGGGACCATATATTTT.

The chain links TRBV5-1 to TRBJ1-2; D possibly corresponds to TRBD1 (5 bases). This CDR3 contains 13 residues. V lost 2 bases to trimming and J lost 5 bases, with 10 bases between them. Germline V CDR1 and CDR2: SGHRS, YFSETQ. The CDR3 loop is CASSLGEFYGYTF. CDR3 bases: TGCGCCAGCAGCTTAGGGGAGTTTTATGGCTACACCTTC.

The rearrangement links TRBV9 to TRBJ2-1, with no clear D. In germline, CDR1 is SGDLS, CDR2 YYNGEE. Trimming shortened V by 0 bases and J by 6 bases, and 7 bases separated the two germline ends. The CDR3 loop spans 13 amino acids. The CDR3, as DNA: TGTGCCAGCAGCGTAGAGGTATTCAATGAGCAGTTCTTC. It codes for CASSVEVFNEQFF.

CDR3 residues: CASSASGINYGYTF. CDR3 nucleotides: TGTGCCAGCAGCGCATCAGGTATTAACTATGGCTACACCTTC. The gene calls are TRBV5-4 and TRBJ1-2; D is ambiguous. The CDR3 length is 14 residues. Germline V CDR1 and CDR2: SGHNT, YYREEE (reference sequence). Deletions cut 4 bases from V and 1 base from J, with 11 bases between.

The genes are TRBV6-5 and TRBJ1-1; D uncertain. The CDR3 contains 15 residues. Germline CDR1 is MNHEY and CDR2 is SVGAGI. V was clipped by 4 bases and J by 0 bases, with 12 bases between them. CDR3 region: CASSSSGNMNTEAFF. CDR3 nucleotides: TGTGCCAGCAGTTCTTCCGGGAACATGAACACTGAAGCTTTCTTT.

CDR3 residues: CATSDRLQGRGGTDTQYF. Here the CDR3 DNA reads TGTGCCACCAGTGACCGCTTACAGGGGAGAGGAGGCACAGATACGCAGTATTTT. The chain combines TRBV24-1 with TRBJ2-3; 7 nucleotides align to TRBD1. V lost 4 bases and J lost 1; bases outside the gene matches: 13. The CDR3 extends over 18 amino acids. The germline CDR1 and CDR2 sequences are KGHDR and SFDVKD.

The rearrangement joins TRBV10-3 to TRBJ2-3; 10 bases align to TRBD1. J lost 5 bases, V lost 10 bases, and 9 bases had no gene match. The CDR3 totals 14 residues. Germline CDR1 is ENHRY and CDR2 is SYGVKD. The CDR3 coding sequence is TGTGCCACCGCTGCCGGGACAGGGGAAGATACGCAGTATTTT. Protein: CATAAGTGEDTQYF.

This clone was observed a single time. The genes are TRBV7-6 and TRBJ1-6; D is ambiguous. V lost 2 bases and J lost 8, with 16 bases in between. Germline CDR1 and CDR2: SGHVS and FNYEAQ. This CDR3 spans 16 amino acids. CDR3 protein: CASSLSLASHHSPLHF. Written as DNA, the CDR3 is TGTGCCAGCAGCTTAAGTTTGGCCAGTCATCATTCACCCCTCCACTTT.

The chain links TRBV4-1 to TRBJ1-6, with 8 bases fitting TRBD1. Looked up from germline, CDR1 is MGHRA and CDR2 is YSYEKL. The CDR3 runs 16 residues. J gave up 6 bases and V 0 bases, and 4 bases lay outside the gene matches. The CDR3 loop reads CASSQDGQGFNSPLHF. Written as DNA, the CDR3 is TGCGCCAGCAGCCAAGATGGACAGGGATTTAATTCACCCCTCCACTTT.

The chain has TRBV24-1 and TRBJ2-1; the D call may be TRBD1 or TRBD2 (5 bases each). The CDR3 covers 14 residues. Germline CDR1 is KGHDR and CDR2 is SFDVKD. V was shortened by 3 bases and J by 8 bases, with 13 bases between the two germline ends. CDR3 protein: CATSDRDPLDEQFF. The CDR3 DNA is TGTGCCACCAGTGATCGGGACCCCTTGGATGAGCAGTTCTTC.

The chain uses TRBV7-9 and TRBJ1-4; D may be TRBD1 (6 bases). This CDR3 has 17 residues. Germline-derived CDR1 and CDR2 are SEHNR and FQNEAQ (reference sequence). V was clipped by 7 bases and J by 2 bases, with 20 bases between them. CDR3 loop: CASTLSLGGATNEKLFF. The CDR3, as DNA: TGTGCCAGCACCCTAAGTCTGGGGGGCGCGACTAATGAAAAACTGTTTTTT.

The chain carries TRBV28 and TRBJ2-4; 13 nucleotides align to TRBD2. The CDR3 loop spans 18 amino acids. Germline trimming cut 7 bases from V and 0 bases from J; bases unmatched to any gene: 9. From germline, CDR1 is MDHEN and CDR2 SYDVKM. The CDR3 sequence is CASNPGLAGSIAKNIQYF. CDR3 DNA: TGTGCCAGCAATCCGGGACTAGCGGGGTCAATAGCCAAAAACATTCAGTACTTC.

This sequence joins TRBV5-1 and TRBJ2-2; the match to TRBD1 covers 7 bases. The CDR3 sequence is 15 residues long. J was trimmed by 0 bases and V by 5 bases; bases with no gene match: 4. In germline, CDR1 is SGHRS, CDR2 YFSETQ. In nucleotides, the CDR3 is TGCGCCAGCAGGACAGGGAGCACGAACACCGGGGAGCTGTTTTTT. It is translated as CASRTGSTNTGELFF.

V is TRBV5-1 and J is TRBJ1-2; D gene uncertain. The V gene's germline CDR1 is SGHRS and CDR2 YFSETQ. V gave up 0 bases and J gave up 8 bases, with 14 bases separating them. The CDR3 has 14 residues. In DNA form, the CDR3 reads TGCGCCAGCAGCTTGGATATGTGGTCGGAGGGCTACACCTTC. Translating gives CASSLDMWSEGYTF.

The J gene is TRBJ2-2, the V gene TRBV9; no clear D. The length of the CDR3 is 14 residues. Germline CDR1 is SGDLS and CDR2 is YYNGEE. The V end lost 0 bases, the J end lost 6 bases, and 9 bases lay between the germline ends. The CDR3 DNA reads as TGTGCCAGCAGCGTAGGGACCTCACCCGGGGAGCTGTTTTTT. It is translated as CASSVGTSPGELFF.

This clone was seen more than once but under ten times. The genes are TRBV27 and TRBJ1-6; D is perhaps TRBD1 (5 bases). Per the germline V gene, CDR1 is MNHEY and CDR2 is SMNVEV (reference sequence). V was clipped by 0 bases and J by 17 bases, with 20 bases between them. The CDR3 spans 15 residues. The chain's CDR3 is CASSLSGQVPMEFHF. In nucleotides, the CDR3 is TGTGCCAGCAGTTTATCCGGACAAGTCCCGATGGAGTTCCACTTT.

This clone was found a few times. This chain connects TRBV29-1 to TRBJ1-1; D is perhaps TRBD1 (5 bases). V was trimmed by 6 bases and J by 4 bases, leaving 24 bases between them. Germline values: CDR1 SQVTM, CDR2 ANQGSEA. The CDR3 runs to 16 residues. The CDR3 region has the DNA TGCAGCGTCCATGACGCAGGGTTGCATTGGGCCACTGAAGCTTTCTTT. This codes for CSVHDAGLHWATEAFF.

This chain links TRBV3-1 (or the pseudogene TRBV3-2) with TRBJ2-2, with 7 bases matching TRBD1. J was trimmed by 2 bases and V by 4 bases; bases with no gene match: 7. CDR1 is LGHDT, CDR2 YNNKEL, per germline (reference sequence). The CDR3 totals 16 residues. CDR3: CASSRAGTDNTGELFF. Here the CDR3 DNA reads TGTGCCAGCAGCCGGGCCGGGACAGATAACACCGGGGAGCTGTTTTTT.

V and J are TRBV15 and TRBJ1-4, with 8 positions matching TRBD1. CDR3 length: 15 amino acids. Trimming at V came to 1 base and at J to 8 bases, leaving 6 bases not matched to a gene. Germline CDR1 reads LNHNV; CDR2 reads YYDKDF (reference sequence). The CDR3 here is CATSRAQGAGEKLFF. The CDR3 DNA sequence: TGTGCCACCAGCAGAGCCCAGGGGGCTGGGGAAAAACTGTTTTTT.

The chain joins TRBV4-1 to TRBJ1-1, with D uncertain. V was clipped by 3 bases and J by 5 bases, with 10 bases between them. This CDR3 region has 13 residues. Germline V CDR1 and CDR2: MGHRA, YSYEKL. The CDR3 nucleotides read TGCGCCAGCAGCCACATAGGGAGGACTGAAGCTTTCTTT. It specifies CASSHIGRTEAFF.

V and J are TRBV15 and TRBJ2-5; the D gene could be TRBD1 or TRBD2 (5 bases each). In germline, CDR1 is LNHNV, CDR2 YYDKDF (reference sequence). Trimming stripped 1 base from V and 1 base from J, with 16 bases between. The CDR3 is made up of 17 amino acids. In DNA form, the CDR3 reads TGTGCCACCAGCAGAGGGGGACGACGGCCGGGCCAAGAGACCCAGTACTTC. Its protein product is CATSRGGRRPGQETQYF.

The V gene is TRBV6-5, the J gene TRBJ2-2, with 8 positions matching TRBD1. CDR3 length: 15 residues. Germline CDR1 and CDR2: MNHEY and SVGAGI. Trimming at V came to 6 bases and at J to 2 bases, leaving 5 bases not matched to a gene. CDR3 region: CASRRQGPNTGELFF. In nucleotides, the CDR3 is TGTGCCAGCAGGAGACAGGGGCCAAACACCGGGGAGCTGTTTTTT.

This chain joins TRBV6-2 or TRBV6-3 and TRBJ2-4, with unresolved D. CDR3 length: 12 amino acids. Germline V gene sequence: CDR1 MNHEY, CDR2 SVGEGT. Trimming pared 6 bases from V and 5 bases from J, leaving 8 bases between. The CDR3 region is CASSWSQNIQYF. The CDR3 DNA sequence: TGTGCCAGCAGCTGGAGCCAAAACATTCAGTACTTC.